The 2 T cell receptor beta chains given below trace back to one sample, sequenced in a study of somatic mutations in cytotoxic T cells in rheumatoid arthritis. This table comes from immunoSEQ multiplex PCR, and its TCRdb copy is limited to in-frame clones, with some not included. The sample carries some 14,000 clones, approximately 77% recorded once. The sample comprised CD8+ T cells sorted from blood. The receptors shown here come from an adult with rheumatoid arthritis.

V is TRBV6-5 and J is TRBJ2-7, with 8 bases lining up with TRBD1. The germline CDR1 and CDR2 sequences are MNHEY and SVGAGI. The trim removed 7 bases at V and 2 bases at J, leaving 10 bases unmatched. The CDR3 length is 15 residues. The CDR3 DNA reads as TGTGCCAGCACCGACGGACAGGGAGAAGCCTACGAGCAGTACTTC. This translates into CASTDGQGEAYEQYF.

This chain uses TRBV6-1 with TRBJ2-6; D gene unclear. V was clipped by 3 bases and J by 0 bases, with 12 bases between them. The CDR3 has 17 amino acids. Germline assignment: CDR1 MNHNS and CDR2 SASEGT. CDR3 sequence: CASSEVKDLSGANVLTF. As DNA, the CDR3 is TGTGCCAGCAGTGAGGTGAAAGATCTCTCTGGGGCCAACGTCCTGACTTTC.